This is a list of T cell receptor beta chains from one sample in a study of blood T cell repertoires in COVID-19. Generated by immunoSEQ multiplex PCR, the TCRdb table keeps only in-frame clones and is missing some. Here the sample spans more than 250,000 clones, 70% to 90% being singletons. Sample: peripheral blood. Receptor source: a middle-aged man with active or convalescent COVID-19. Each CDR3 is given with its conserved first and last residue.

j_gene: TRBJ2-7; v_gene: TRBV5-1; CDR3aa: CASSGGQGYEQYF
j_gene: TRBJ2-1; v_gene: TRBV5-4; CDR3aa: CASSIQGINEQFF
j_gene: TRBJ1-5; v_gene: TRBV19; CDR3aa: CATDDRGSRQPQHF
j_gene: TRBJ1-1; v_gene: TRBV6-5; CDR3aa: CASSPGLGMNTEAFF
j_gene: TRBJ1-5; v_gene: TRBV28; CDR3aa: CASSPGTGYNQPQHF
j_gene: TRBJ1-1; v_gene: TRBV2; CDR3aa: CASIPGNTEAFF
j_gene: TRBJ2-7; v_gene: TRBV3-1/TRBV3-2; CDR3aa: CASSQTGVGYEQYF
j_gene: TRBJ1-5; v_gene: TRBV19; CDR3aa: CASSNERNQPQHF
j_gene: TRBJ1-3; v_gene: TRBV4-1; CDR3aa: CASSQEDDRDPGNTIYF
j_gene: TRBJ2-2; v_gene: TRBV6-5; CDR3aa: CASSYLARVVGELFF
j_gene: TRBJ2-7; v_gene: TRBV2; CDR3aa: CASTGDSYEQYF
j_gene: TRBJ1-5; v_gene: TRBV5-6; CDR3aa: CASSFGGSWSNQPQHF
j_gene: TRBJ2-1; v_gene: TRBV11-3; CDR3aa: CASSSSGEQFF
j_gene: TRBJ1-5; v_gene: TRBV28; CDR3aa: CASRPTGVKGPQHF
j_gene: TRBJ1-2; v_gene: TRBV30; CDR3aa: CAWSTGSNYGYTF
j_gene: TRBJ2-7; v_gene: TRBV11-3; CDR3aa: CASSPGGRDGSEQYF
j_gene: TRBJ2-3; v_gene: TRBV19; CDR3aa: CASRDSAGTGATDTQYF
j_gene: TRBJ1-4; v_gene: TRBV18; CDR3aa: CASSRGQPTNEKLFF
j_gene: TRBJ1-2; v_gene: TRBV5-6; CDR3aa: CASTLGQDGYTF
j_gene: TRBJ1-2; v_gene: TRBV18; CDR3aa: CASSPDSSYGYTF
j_gene: TRBJ1-5; v_gene: TRBV4-1; CDR3aa: CASSHGREGQPQHF
j_gene: TRBJ2-7; v_gene: TRBV3-1/TRBV3-2; CDR3aa: CASSQDDPRGSSYEQYF
j_gene: TRBJ2-3; v_gene: TRBV3-1/TRBV3-2; CDR3aa: CASSLFLAGGPADTQYF
j_gene: TRBJ2-5; v_gene: TRBV7-2; CDR3aa: CASSLLTSGYQETQYF
j_gene: TRBJ1-4; v_gene: TRBV5-5; CDR3aa: CASSQPTGEKLFF
j_gene: TRBJ2-3; v_gene: TRBV5-1; CDR3aa: CASSHRVADTQYF
j_gene: TRBJ1-2; v_gene: TRBV14; CDR3aa: CASSGGGGGYTF
j_gene: TRBJ1-3; v_gene: TRBV28; CDR3aa: CASSSFYWTGGLHYAGNTIYF
j_gene: TRBJ2-1; v_gene: TRBV24-1; CDR3aa: CATSDSSLGRYNEQFF
j_gene: TRBJ1-3; v_gene: TRBV19; CDR3aa: CASSRTAGNTIYF
j_gene: TRBJ1-1; v_gene: TRBV19; CDR3aa: CASRKEGLRNTEAFF
j_gene: TRBJ1-2; v_gene: TRBV15; CDR3aa: CATSREQGYGYTF
j_gene: TRBJ2-7; v_gene: TRBV3-1/TRBV3-2; CDR3aa: CASSQDLTGPEQYF
j_gene: TRBJ2-1; v_gene: TRBV7-3; CDR3aa: CASSATTGGEQFF
j_gene: TRBJ1-4; v_gene: TRBV11-2; CDR3aa: CASSQRLPRGEKLFF
j_gene: TRBJ2-7; v_gene: TRBV7-2; CDR3aa: CASSFGGVDEQYF
j_gene: TRBJ2-3; v_gene: TRBV2; CDR3aa: CASLRDREADTQYF